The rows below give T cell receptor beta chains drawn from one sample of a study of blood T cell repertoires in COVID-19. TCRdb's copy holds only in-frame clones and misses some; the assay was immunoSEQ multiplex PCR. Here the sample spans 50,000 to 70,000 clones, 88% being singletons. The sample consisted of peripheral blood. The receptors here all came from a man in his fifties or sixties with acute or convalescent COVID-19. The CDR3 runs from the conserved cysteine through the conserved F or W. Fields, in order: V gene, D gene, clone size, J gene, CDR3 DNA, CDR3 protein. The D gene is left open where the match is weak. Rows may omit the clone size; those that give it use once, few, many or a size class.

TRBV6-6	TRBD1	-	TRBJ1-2	TGTGCCAGCATCCCACAGGGGGCGCCAGCTGGCTACACCTTC	CASIPQGAPAGYTF
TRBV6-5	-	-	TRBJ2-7	TGTGCCAGCAGTACCCGATCCCGTACGGGGCAGTACTTC	CASSTRSRTGQYF
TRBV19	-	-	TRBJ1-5	TGTGCCAGTAGTATAGCAGCCAGGGAGGGGAAGCCCCAGCATTTT	CASSIAAREGKPQHF
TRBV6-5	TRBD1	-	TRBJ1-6	TGTGCCAGCGCTGGGACAGGGATATCACCCCTCCACTTT	CASAGTGISPLHF
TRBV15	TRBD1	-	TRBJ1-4	TGTGCCACCAGCAGAGTCTGGACAGGGGAGCAGAATGAAAAACTGTTTTTT	CATSRVWTGEQNEKLFF
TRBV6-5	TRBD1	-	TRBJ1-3	TGTGCCAGTACAGGGGGCGCGAGCATATATTTT	CASTGGASIYF
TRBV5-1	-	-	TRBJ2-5	TGCGCCAGCAGCTTGGTGACAGGCTGGGGAGAGACCCAGTACTTC	CASSLVTGWGETQYF
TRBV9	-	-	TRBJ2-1	TGTGCCAGCAGCGTATTGGAGAACCCCTACAATGAGCAGTTCTTC	CASSVLENPYNEQFF
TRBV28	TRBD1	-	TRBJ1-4	TGTGCCAGCAATGCCCACCCGGGACAGGGGGCGCAGTACGGTGAAAAACTGTTTTTT	CASNAHPGQGAQYGEKLFF
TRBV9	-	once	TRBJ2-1	TGTGCCAGCAGCGTCGGGACTTATAAGGATGAGCAGTTCTTC	CASSVGTYKDEQFF
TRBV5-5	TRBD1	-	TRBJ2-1	TGTGCCAGCAGCTTTTATTTTGTGCAACCGGGACAGATCTACAATGAGCAGTTCTTC	CASSFYFVQPGQIYNEQFF
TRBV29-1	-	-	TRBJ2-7	TGCAGCGTTGAACTGTTCTACGAGCAGTACTTC	CSVELFYEQYF
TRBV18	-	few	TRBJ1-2	TGTGCCAGCTCACCCTCGGGGGAGAAGGGGTCCTATGGCTACACCTTC	CASSPSGEKGSYGYTF
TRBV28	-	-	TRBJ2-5	TGTGCCTCCGATCGGGTCGGTGGGCAAGAGACCCAGTACTTC	CASDRVGGQETQYF
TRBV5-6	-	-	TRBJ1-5	TGTGCCAGCAGTAACGGTTTGGATCAGCCCCAGCATTTT	CASSNGLDQPQHF
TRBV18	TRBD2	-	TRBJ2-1	TGTGCCAGCTCACCGGGACTAGCAGGCTCCTACAATGAGCAGTTCTTC	CASSPGLAGSYNEQFF
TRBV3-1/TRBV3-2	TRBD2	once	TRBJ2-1	TGTGCCAGCAGCCACGTGGGGGGGTGGAATGAGCAGTTCTTC	CASSHVGGWNEQFF
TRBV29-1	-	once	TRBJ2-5	TGCAGCTCCCACACAGGGATCGATGAGACCCAGTACTTC	CSSHTGIDETQYF
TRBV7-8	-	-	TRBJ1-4	TGTGCCAGCAGCTTAGGTGGTTCGGGAGGGGCTGGGGAAAAACTGTTTTTT	CASSLGGSGGAGEKLFF
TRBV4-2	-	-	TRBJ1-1	TGTGCCAGCAGCCCCTTTGAGGGGGTAGGCACTGAAGCTTTCTTT	CASSPFEGVGTEAFF
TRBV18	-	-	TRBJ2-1	TGTGCCAGCTCACCCGACAGGAGTGAGCAGTTCTTC	CASSPDRSEQFF
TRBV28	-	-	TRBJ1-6	TGTGCCAGCAGGGCCCGCGGAACCCTCCACTTT	CASRARGTLHF
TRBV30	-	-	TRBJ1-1	TGTGCCTGGGGGCTCGGGGAGGGAGAAGCTTTCTTT	CAWGLGEGEAFF
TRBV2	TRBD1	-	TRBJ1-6	TGTGCCAGCACCGAGGGGGCAGGGGTGAATTCACCCCTCCACTTT	CASTEGAGVNSPLHF
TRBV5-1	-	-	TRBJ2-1	TGCGCCAGCAGGACCTCTGGCGGGAACTCCTACAATGAGCAGTTCTTC	CASRTSGGNSYNEQFF
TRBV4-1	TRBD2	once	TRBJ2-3	TGCGCCAGCAGCTTAATGAGCGGGAGTACAGATACGCAGTATTTT	CASSLMSGSTDTQYF
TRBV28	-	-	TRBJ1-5	TGTGCCAGCAGTTTCCCAGACAGGATCAATCAGCCCCAGCATTTT	CASSFPDRINQPQHF
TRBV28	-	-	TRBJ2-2	TGTGCCAGCAGTTTTCGGCTTAGCGACGGGGAGCTGTTTTTT	CASSFRLSDGELFF
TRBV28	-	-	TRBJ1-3	TGTGCCAGCAGTTTATTGTCAGGCGTCTCTGGAAACACCATATATTTT	CASSLLSGVSGNTIYF